Each of the 14 T cell receptor beta chains below was sequenced from the same sample in a study of human T cells and chemical hapten exposure. Time point denoted: patch test 2, 6 weeks after DPC sensitization. The treatment here: therapeutic diphenylcyclopropenone sensitization with weekly scalp DPC. TCRdb ran MiXCR on the RACE reads and lists one entry per CDR3 protein. Here the sample spans a few hundred thousand distinct CDR3 sequences, under 6.5% being singletons. Sample: whole blood, taken in connection with sensitization to the hapten diphenylcyclopropenone (DPC). The receptors here all came from a woman younger than 35 with alopecia areata. Some clones in this sample may be carry-over from other donors' samples.

This clonotype was seen many times. The V and J genes are TRBV7-8 and TRBJ2-3; D possibly corresponds to TRBD1 (6 bases). The CDR3 is 13 amino acids. Germline lookup yields CDR1 SGHVS and CDR2 FQNEAQ. V was pared by 5 bases and J by 4 bases, with 10 bases between. This chain's CDR3 is CASSLGQSDTQYF. The CDR3 DNA is TGTGCCAGCAGCCTAGGACAGTCAGATACGCAGTATTTT.

In this sample, this clonotype turned up a few times. The CDR3 region is CASSQVETSNQPQHF. CDR3 DNA: TGCGCCAGCAGCCAAGTCGAGACGAGCAATCAGCCCCAGCATTTT. The chain links TRBV4-1 to TRBJ1-5; D gene ambiguous. The CDR3 length is 15 residues. V gave up 1 base and J gave up 1 base, with 8 bases separating them. Germline-derived CDR1 and CDR2 are MGHRA and YSYEKL.

This clonotype was seen many times. J is TRBJ1-1 and V is TRBV20-1, with D maybe TRBD1 (5 bases). The CDR3 is 13 amino acids. Germline CDR1 is DFQATT and CDR2 is SNEGSKA (reference sequence). Trimming took off 6 bases at V and 8 bases at J, with 19 bases between the two ends. In DNA, the CDR3 is TGCAGTGCAACAGACAGCCTTAGGCTAGAAGCTTTCTTT. It codes for CSATDSLRLEAFF.

There are many counts of this clonotype. The rearrangement joins TRBV4-1 to TRBJ2-3; D unresolved. This CDR3 spans 13 amino acids. Looked up from germline, CDR1 is MGHRA and CDR2 is YSYEKL. The germline V and J ends were trimmed by 1 base and 4 bases, with 6 bases remaining between them. Here the CDR3 DNA reads TGCGCCAGCAGCCAAGGCGTCGCAGATACGCAGTATTTT. It specifies CASSQGVADTQYF.

This clonotype was detected ten times or more. The CDR3 sequence is CSASTGKQPQHF. The DNA of the CDR3 is TGCAGTGCTAGTACAGGAAAGCAGCCCCAGCATTTT. This chain uses TRBV20-1 with TRBJ1-5; D is perhaps TRBD1 (5 bases). The CDR3 consists of 12 residues. Germline lookup yields CDR1 DFQATT and CDR2 SNEGSKA (reference sequence). Trimming stripped 3 bases from V and 7 bases from J, with 10 bases between.

The chain has TRBV6-5 and TRBJ2-7, with D tentatively TRBD1 (6 bases). Germline CDR1 reads MNHEY; CDR2 reads SVGAGI. Trimming removed 6 bases from V and 0 bases from J, with 12 bases in between. The length of the CDR3 is 14 residues. The CDR3 region has the DNA TGTGCCAGCAGGCCCGGACAGAGCTCCTACGAGCAGTACTTC. It translates to CASRPGQSSYEQYF.

This clonotype came up a few times. J is TRBJ2-1 and V is TRBV18; 11 bases map to TRBD2. The CDR3 is 18 residues long. CDR1 is KGHSH, CDR2 LQKENI, per germline. V shed 0 bases, J shed 7 bases, and the junction held 11 bases outside the gene matches. CDR3: CASSPPVIAGGPRNEQFF. CDR3 in DNA: TGTGCCAGCTCACCACCGGTAATAGCGGGGGGGCCACGGAATGAGCAGTTCTTC.

V gene TRBV29-1 combines with J gene TRBJ2-7; D could derive from TRBD1 or TRBD2 (7 bases each). CDR1 and CDR2 from the germline V gene are SQVTM and ANQGSEA. The ends were cut back, 4 bases at V and 4 bases at J, with 14 bases in the middle. The CDR3 contains 13 residues. The chain's CDR3 is CSVAGGVGYEQYF. DNA for the CDR3: TGCAGCGTTGCAGGGGGGGTTGGTTACGAGCAGTACTTC.

This clonotype turned up a few times. The rearrangement joins TRBV29-1 to TRBJ2-4; 11 nucleotides line up with TRBD2. Germline V gene data show CDR1 as SQVTM and CDR2 as ANQGSEA. The CDR3 consists of 21 residues. V trimming: 4 bases; J trimming: 5 bases; junction bases outside the gene matches: 25. CDR3 protein: CSVVPFSSSSGGLLRQNIQYF. The CDR3 DNA reads as TGCAGCGTTGTGCCCTTTTCCTCCTCTAGCGGGGGGCTGCTGCGGCAAAACATTCAGTACTTC.

The rearrangement links TRBV16 to TRBJ1-5; D not resolved. Trimming removed 0 bases from V and 5 bases from J, with 11 bases in between. The CDR3 runs to 15 residues. CDR1 KGHSY and CDR2 FQNENV come from the germline V gene. DNA of the CDR3: TGTGCCAGCAGCCAATCTGGCGGGCTGGATCAGCCCCAGCATTTT. Translated: CASSQSGGLDQPQHF.

In this sample, this clonotype turned up many times. The chain joins TRBV29-1 to TRBJ1-1; D uncertain. Germline values: CDR1 SQVTM, CDR2 ANQGSEA. Trimming removed 1 base at V and 1 base at J, with 7 bases between. The CDR3 length is 13 residues. CDR3 DNA: TGCAGCGTTGAAGCCCCGGAGAACACTGAAGCTTTCTTT. It specifies CSVEAPENTEAFF.

The V gene is TRBV6-5, the J gene TRBJ2-7; 11 positions match TRBD1. Per the germline V gene, CDR1 is MNHEY and CDR2 is SVGAGI. Trimming took 5 bases from V and 7 from J; bases not matched to a gene: 4. The CDR3 contains 13 residues. CDR3 sequence (DNA): TGTGCCAGCAGTAGGGGGACAGGGGGGGAGCAGTACTTC. It translates to CASSRGTGGEQYF.

Ten or more counts support this clonotype. The rearrangement joins TRBV4-3 to TRBJ2-3; no clear D. The CDR3 has 16 amino acids. Germline CDR1 LGHNA, CDR2 YSLEER. Trimming took off 2 bases at V and 2 bases at J, with 14 bases between the two ends. This CDR3 is CASSQTLSGATDTQYF. The CDR3 coding sequence is TGCGCCAGCAGCCAAACCTTGTCGGGCGCCACAGATACGCAGTATTTT.

At least ten counts were recorded for this clonotype. The V gene is TRBV21-1, the J gene TRBJ1-1. TRBV21-1 represents a pseudogene. The length of the CDR3 is 21 residues. CDR3 coding DNA: TGTGCCAGCAGCAAAGCGCTTTCAACCGCACGACGGGCCTTTGCTGGGACTGAAGCTTTCTTT. This gives the protein CASSKALSTARRAFAGTEAFF.